These T cell receptor beta chains were read from a single sample in a study of control samples from healthy donors and cancer patients. TCRdb's table, derived via immunoSEQ multiplex PCR, lists solely in-frame clones and lacks some. This sample has 75,000 or so clones, with about nine tenths found just once. The source material was PBMCs. These receptor sequences come from a man aged 60 to 75 with colorectal cancer. Both conserved end residues are part of each CDR3. Fields, in order: J gene, V gene, clone size, D gene, CDR3 protein, CDR3 DNA. D genes are given only for firm matches. Not every row has a clone size; where given, it reads once, few, many or a size class.

TRBJ2-5,TRBV2,once,.,CASSVEGVVQETQYF,TGTGCCAGCAGTGTTGAGGGGGTGGTCCAAGAGACCCAGTACTTC
TRBJ2-7,TRBV4-1,.,.,CASSQDQASYEQYF,TGCGCCAGCAGCCAAGATCAGGCCTCCTACGAGCAGTACTTC
TRBJ2-7,TRBV5-8,.,TRBD1,CASSRTGTYEQYF,TGTGCCAGCAGCCGGACAGGAACCTACGAGCAGTACTTC
TRBJ1-2,TRBV10-2,once,TRBD1,CASSERGGQGAYAYGYTF,TGCGCCAGCAGTGAGCGCGGGGGACAGGGAGCTTATGCCTATGGCTACACCTTC
TRBJ2-1,TRBV11-2,.,.,CASSPGPYSYNEQFF,TGTGCCAGCAGCCCAGGACCCTACTCCTACAATGAGCAGTTCTTC
TRBJ1-1,TRBV6-6,.,.,CASTDMGTEAFF,TGTGCCAGCACCGATATGGGGACTGAAGCTTTCTTT
TRBJ1-3,TRBV5-6,.,.,CASSLGTAGNTIYF,TGTGCCAGCAGCTTGGGAACAGCTGGAAACACCATATATTTT
TRBJ2-3,TRBV20-1,.,.,CSARKGDTQYF,TGCAGTGCTAGAAAGGGGGATACGCAGTATTTT
TRBJ1-2,TRBV5-1,.,.,CASSLDTTGYTF,TGCGCCAGCAGCTTGGATACTACCGGCTACACCTTC
TRBJ1-1,TRBV5-1,.,.,CASSLGAGLDTEAFF,TGCGCCAGCAGCTTGGGGGCAGGGTTGGACACTGAAGCTTTCTTT
TRBJ2-1,TRBV7-3,.,.,CASSLGGGADYNEQFF,TGTGCCAGCAGCCTGGGGGGGGGCGCGGACTACAATGAGCAGTTCTTC